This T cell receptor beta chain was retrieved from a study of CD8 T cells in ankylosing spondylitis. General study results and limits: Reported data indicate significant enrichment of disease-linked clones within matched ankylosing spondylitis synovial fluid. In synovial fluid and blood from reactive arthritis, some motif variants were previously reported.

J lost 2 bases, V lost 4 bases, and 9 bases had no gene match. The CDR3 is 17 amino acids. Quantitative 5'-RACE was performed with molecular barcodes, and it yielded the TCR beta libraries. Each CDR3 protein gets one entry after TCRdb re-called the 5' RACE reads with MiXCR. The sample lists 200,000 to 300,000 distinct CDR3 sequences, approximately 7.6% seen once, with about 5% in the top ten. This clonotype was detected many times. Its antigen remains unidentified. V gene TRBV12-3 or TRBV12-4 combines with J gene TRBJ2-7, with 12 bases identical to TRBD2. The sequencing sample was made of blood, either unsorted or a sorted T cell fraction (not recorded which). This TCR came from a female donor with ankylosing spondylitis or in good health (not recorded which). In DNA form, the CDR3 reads TGTGCCAGCAGTTGGGGATCCCGGACTAGCGGGACCTACGAGCAGTACTTC. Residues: CASSWGSRTSGTYEQYF.